This TCR beta chain stems from a study of T cell repertoires in cytomegalovirus infection. On the study more broadly: Peptides in the study included HLA-C-restricted and HLA-B-restricted CMV epitopes. CMV infection and matching HLA type were both indicated by public TCR beta signatures. Study results and limitations: Carriers of CMV and the relevant HLA type were discriminated by public TCR beta frequency. HLA-C-restricted CMV clonotypes gave the most frequent clonotype in two of eight donors.

A single record per CDR3 protein comes from TCRdb applying MiXCR to the reads. The data contain 450,000 to 550,000 distinct CDR3 sequences, about 44% of them singletons. This clonotype has more than one count but fewer than ten. The target antigen is unknown. The trim removed 2 bases at V and 4 bases at J, leaving 9 bases unmatched. Germline-derived CDR1 and CDR2 are DFQATT and SNEGSKA (reference sequence). This CDR3 region has 17 residues. This chain joins TRBV20-1 and TRBJ2-2; the match to TRBD1 covers 11 bases. The specimen was cultured PBMCs, collected from culture after CMV antigen stimulation. This receptor was obtained from a human donor in good health (CMV status not recorded). Some clones in this sample may be carry-over from other donors' samples. The CDR3 DNA sequence: TGCAGTGCTAGACCCCCCGCCGGACAGGGGGCCACCGGGGAGCTGTTTTTT. It codes for CSARPPAGQGATGELFF.